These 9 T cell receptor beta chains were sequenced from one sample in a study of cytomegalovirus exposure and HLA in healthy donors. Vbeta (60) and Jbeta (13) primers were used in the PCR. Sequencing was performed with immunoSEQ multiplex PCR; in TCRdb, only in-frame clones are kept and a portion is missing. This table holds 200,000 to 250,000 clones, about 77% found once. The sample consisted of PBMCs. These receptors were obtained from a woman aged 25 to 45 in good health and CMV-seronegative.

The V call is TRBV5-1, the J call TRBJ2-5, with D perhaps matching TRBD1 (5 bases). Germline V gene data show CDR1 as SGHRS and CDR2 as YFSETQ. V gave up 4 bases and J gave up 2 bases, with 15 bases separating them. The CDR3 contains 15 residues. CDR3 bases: TGCGCCAGCAGCCCCAGGACAACTTCTCAAGAGACCCAGTACTTC. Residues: CASSPRTTSQETQYF.

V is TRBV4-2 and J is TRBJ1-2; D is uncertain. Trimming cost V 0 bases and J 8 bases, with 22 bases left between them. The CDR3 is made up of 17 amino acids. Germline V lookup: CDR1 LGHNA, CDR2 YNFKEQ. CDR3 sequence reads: CASSQDPAALGSGGYTF. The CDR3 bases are TGTGCCAGCAGCCAAGATCCCGCGGCGTTAGGGTCGGGAGGCTACACCTTC.

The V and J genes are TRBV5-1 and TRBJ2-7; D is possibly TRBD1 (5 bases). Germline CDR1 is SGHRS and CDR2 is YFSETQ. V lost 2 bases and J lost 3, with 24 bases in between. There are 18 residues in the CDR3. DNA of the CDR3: TGCGCCAGCAGCTTTCCGGAGAAGGCCCAGGGCAACCGCTACGAGCAGTACTTC. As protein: CASSFPEKAQGNRYEQYF.

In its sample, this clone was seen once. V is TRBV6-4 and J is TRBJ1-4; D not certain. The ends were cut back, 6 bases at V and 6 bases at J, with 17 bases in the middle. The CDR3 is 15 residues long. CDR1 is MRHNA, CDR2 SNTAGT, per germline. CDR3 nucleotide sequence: TGTGCCAGCAGCCGCCAGGTTGTGCATCATGAAAAACTGTTTTTT. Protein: CASSRQVVHHEKLFF.

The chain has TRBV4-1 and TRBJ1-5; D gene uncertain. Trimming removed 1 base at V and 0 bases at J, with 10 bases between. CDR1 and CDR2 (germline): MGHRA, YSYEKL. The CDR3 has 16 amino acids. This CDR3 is CASSQVGENSNQPQHF. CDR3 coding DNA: TGCGCCAGCAGCCAAGTGGGAGAGAATAGCAATCAGCCCCAGCATTTT.

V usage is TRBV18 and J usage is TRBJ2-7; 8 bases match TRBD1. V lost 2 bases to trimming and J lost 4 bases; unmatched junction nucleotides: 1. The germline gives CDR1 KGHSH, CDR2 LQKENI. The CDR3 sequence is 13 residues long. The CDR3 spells CASSPTGGYEQYF. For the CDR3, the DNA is TGTGCCAGCTCACCAACAGGGGGTTACGAGCAGTACTTC.

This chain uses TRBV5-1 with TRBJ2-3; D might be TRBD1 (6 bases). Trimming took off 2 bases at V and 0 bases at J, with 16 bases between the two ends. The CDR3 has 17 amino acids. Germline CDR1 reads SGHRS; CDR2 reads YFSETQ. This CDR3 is CASSLGVGASSTDTQYF. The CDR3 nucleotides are TGCGCCAGCAGCTTAGGGGTGGGGGCATCTAGCACAGATACGCAGTATTTT.

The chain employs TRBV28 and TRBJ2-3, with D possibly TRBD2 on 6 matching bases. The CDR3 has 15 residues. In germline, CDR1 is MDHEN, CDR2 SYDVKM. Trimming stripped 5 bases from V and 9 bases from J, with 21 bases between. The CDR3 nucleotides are TGTGCCAGCAGTGCCGGGACTTCGCGTCCGAGGACGCAGTATTTT. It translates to CASSAGTSRPRTQYF.

DNA of the CDR3: TGTGCCAGCAGCAAGAGACACCACTACGAGCAGTACTTC. As protein: CASSKRHHYEQYF. The chain combines TRBV21-1 with TRBJ2-7; TRBD1 is taken as the D call from the table, unchecked against the DNA. TRBV21-1 is a pseudogene. The CDR3 has 13 residues.